The next 10 T cell receptor beta chains were all read from a single sample in a study of shared clonotypes between healthy human individuals. This table comes from immunoSEQ multiplex PCR, and its TCRdb copy is limited to in-frame clones, with some not included. The repertoire holds about 680,000 clones, with about 90% as singletons. Terminally differentiated effector memory CD45RA+ cells were excluded by CCR7 positive selection of CD45RO-negative cells. The material sequenced was naive CD8+ T cells sorted from blood. All receptors come from a man aged 25 to 40 in good health.

The CDR3 DNA follows: TGTGCCAGCAACACACAGAAGTACCAAGAGACCCAGTACTTC. Its translation is CASNTQKYQETQYF. The chain is built from TRBV7-2 and TRBJ2-5; D is unclear. Between the trimmed V and J ends, which lost 7 bases and 0 bases, there was a span of 12 bases. The CDR3 runs 14 residues. CDR1 is SGHTA, CDR2 FQGNSA, per germline.

This clone was observed a single time. The chain employs TRBV6-6 and TRBJ2-5; possibly TRBD2 for D (6 bases). This CDR3 region has 15 residues. V dropped 0 bases and J dropped 5 bases, with 13 bases sitting between them. Germline V CDR1 and CDR2: MNHNY, SVGAGI (reference sequence). This CDR3 reads CASSYSTRGWETQYF. The CDR3 nucleotides are TGTGCCAGCAGTTACTCGACTAGGGGTTGGGAGACCCAGTACTTC.

The chain recombines TRBV5-6 with TRBJ2-7, with 8 bases fitting TRBD1. This CDR3 comprises 15 residues. The V gene end was trimmed by 4 bases and the J gene end by 2 bases; junction bases not matched to a gene: 8. Germline-derived CDR1 and CDR2 are SGHDT and YYEEEE. The CDR3 here is CASSLPGGGAYEQYF. The DNA for the CDR3 is TGTGCCAGCAGCCTCCCAGGGGGCGGGGCCTACGAGCAGTACTTC.

The chain links TRBV4-3 to TRBJ1-2, with 7 bases fitting TRBD1. The CDR3 consists of 15 residues. V lost 3 bases to trimming and J lost 7 bases; unmatched junction nucleotides: 11. Germline loops: CDR1 LGHNA, CDR2 YSLEER. CDR3 coding DNA: TGCGCCAGCAGCCAGCCCGGACAGGCGAGGGGTGGCTACACCTTC. This codes for CASSQPGQARGGYTF.

As regards this clone: The identical CDR3 is also encoded by other nucleotide sequences in the sample. The chain uses TRBV5-1 and TRBJ2-7; D gene ambiguous. Per the germline V gene, CDR1 is SGHRS and CDR2 is YFSETQ. This CDR3 region has 13 residues. The V and J ends lost 0 bases and 2 bases respectively, with 6 bases between them. The CDR3 here is CASSLGHAYEQYF. The CDR3 bases are TGCGCCAGCAGCTTGGGGCACGCCTACGAGCAGTACTTC.

The chain uses TRBV29-1 and TRBJ2-5, with 7 bases that match TRBD2. The CDR3 runs 15 residues. Germline V gene sequence: CDR1 SQVTM, CDR2 ANQGSEA. V was clipped by 2 bases and J by 5 bases; unmatched bases: 11. The CDR3 bases are TGCAGCGTTGAAAAGGCGGGGGATATGTGGGAGACCCAGTACTTC. This gives the protein CSVEKAGDMWETQYF.

The chain couples TRBV19 to TRBJ2-5; perhaps TRBD1 as D (6 bases). The germline V and J ends were trimmed by 4 bases and 4 bases, with 16 bases remaining between them. CDR3 size: 15 residues. CDR1 LNHDA and CDR2 SQIVND come from the germline V gene (reference sequence). CDR3: CASSTDSVRGETQYF. The CDR3 DNA sequence: TGTGCCAGTAGTACGGACAGTGTTAGAGGAGAGACCCAGTACTTC.

The genes are TRBV7-6 and TRBJ2-2; 7 nucleotides align to TRBD1. J gave up 6 bases and V 11 bases, and 9 bases lay outside the gene matches. The CDR3 totals 13 residues. From germline, CDR1 is SGHVS and CDR2 FNYEAQ. The CDR3 is CAGTTGSSGELFF. The DNA for the CDR3 is TGTGCCGGTACGACAGGGTCGTCCGGGGAGCTGTTTTTT. The complete variable domain, with remaining parts taken from reference TRBV7-6 and TRBJ2-2, reads GAGVSQSPRYKVTKRGQDVALRCDPISGHVSLYWYRQALGQGPEFLTYFNYEAQQDKSGLPNDRFSAERPEGSISTLTIQRTEQRDSAMYRCAGTTGSSGELFFGEGSRLTVL.

The chain has TRBV27 and TRBJ2-1; D gene ambiguous. Trimming stripped 3 bases from V and 6 bases from J, with 3 bases between. Germline V lookup: CDR1 MNHEY, CDR2 SMNVEV (reference sequence). CDR3 size: 11 residues. As DNA, the CDR3 is TGTGCCAGCAGTTTTTTCAATGAGCAGTTCTTC. This encodes CASSFFNEQFF.

The sample holds a few counts of this clone. The chain uses TRBV7-8 and TRBJ2-7, with TRBD2 identical over 7 bases. The CDR3 has 15 residues. CDR1 is SGHVS, CDR2 FQNEAQ, per germline. With V trimmed by 5 bases and J by 6 bases, 13 bases remained unmatched. The CDR3 DNA reads as TGTGCCAGCAGCCCCCTCGTTGGACTAGAACTCGAGCAGTACTTC. It specifies CASSPLVGLELEQYF.